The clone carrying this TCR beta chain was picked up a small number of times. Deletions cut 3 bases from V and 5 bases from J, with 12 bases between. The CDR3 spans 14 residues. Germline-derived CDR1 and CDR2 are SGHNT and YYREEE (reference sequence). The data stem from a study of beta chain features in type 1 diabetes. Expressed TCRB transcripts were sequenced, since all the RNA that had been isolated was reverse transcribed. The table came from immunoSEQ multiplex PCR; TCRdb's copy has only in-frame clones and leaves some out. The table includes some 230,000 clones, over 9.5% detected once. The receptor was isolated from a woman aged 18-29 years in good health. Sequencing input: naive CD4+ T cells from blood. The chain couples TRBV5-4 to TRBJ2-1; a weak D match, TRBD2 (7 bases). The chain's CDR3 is CASSSAGADNEQFF. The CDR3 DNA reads TGTGCCAGCAGCTCCGCGGGGGCAGACAATGAGCAGTTCTTC.